A single sample gave rise to the 32 T cell receptor beta chains below, sequenced in a study of blood T cell repertoires in COVID-19. The method was immunoSEQ multiplex PCR; TCRdb's version includes in-frame clones alone and lacks a portion of them. The sample includes approximately 200,000 clones, just under 90% of them seen just once. Sequenced: PBMCs or T cells enriched from blood (not recorded which). These receptors were obtained from a man aged 25 to 40 who had recovered from COVID-19.

This chain joins TRBV5-1 and TRBJ2-2; D gene uncertain. CDR3 length: 14 amino acids. Trimming removed 0 bases from V and 5 bases from J, with 8 bases in between. From germline, CDR1 is SGHRS and CDR2 YFSETQ. CDR3 sequence reads: CASSLGLDTGELFF. The CDR3 nucleotides read TGCGCCAGCAGCTTGGGGTTAGATACCGGGGAGCTGTTTTTT.

The gene calls are TRBV15 and TRBJ1-5, with D possibly TRBD1 on 6 matching bases. V dropped 2 bases and J dropped 3 bases, with 14 bases sitting between them. CDR3 length: 16 residues. Germline V CDR1 and CDR2: LNHNV, YYDKDF (reference sequence). CDR3: CATSRLRTGSNQPQHF. In DNA form, the CDR3 reads TGTGCCACCAGCAGATTACGTACAGGGTCCAATCAGCCCCAGCATTTT.

The V call is TRBV28, the J call TRBJ2-7, with 7 bases aligning to TRBD2. The CDR3 spans 14 residues. Trimming removed 5 bases from V and 6 bases from J; junction bases left unmatched: 10. Germline assignment: CDR1 MDHEN and CDR2 SYDVKM. CDR3 loop: CASSQTGTTAEQYF. The CDR3 bases are TGTGCCAGCAGTCAAACCGGGACTACGGCCGAGCAGTACTTC.

The V call is TRBV10-3, the J call TRBJ2-2; D perhaps matches TRBD1 (6 bases). Trimming left V 3 bases short and J 6 bases short, with 11 bases between. The length of the CDR3 is 14 residues. Germline V CDR1 and CDR2: ENHRY, SYGVKD. The chain's CDR3 is CAISDRDIAGELFF. CDR3 DNA: TGTGCCATCAGTGACCGGGACATTGCCGGGGAGCTGTTTTTT.

The CDR3 bases are TGCGCCAGCAGCCTCTACCTCGGGACAGGTAAACCCTCTGGGGCCAACGTCCTGACTTTC. This encodes CASSLYLGTGKPSGANVLTF. The V call is TRBV4-3, the J call TRBJ2-6; 8 bases agree with TRBD1. This CDR3 has 20 amino acids. Per germline, CDR1 LGHNA and CDR2 YSLEER. Losses at the gene ends were 4 bases for V and 0 bases for J; bases not matched to a gene: 14.

The CDR3 DNA is TGTGCCAGCAGCCGGACAGGCGGTTATAATTCACCCCTCCACTTT. Its protein is CASSRTGGYNSPLHF. The chain recombines TRBV11-2 with TRBJ1-6; 7 positions match TRBD1. Trimming removed 5 bases from V and 4 bases from J; junction bases left unmatched: 5. The germline V gene has CDR1 SGHAT and CDR2 FQNNGV. The CDR3 sequence is 15 residues long.

This clone was found once. V usage is TRBV4-3 and J usage is TRBJ2-5; 8 positions match TRBD1. The germline V gene encodes CDR1 LGHNA and CDR2 YSLEER. V lost 2 bases, J lost 0 bases, and 2 bases stayed unmatched. The CDR3 is made up of 15 amino acids. The chain's CDR3 is CASSQRTGNQETQYF. CDR3 DNA: TGCGCCAGCAGCCAAAGGACAGGGAACCAAGAGACCCAGTACTTC.

This clone was seen only once. This chain joins TRBV29-1 and TRBJ1-5; TRBD1 matches 9 bases. Unmatched junction bases numbered 7, after V lost 7 bases and J lost 6 bases. CDR3 size: 13 residues. CDR1 is SQVTM, CDR2 ANQGSEA, per germline. Written as DNA, the CDR3 is TGCAGCGCCGGGACAGGGTATGGTCAGCCCCAGCATTTT. Its protein product is CSAGTGYGQPQHF.

The V call is TRBV4-3, the J call TRBJ2-2, with 7 bases identical to TRBD1. The CDR3 runs 16 residues. The V gene's germline CDR1 is LGHNA and CDR2 YSLEER. The junction had 9 bases not matched to a gene; V was cut back by 3 bases and J by 5 bases. CDR3 nucleotide sequence: TGCGCCAGCAGCCAGCAACAAGACAGGGCGACCGGGGAGCTGTTTTTT. This encodes CASSQQQDRATGELFF.

The chain employs TRBV13 and TRBJ2-7; the match to TRBD2 covers 11 bases. J was trimmed by 5 bases and V by 5 bases; bases with no gene match: 11. The CDR3 has 16 residues. Germline lookup yields CDR1 PRHDT and CDR2 FYEKMQ (reference sequence). CDR3 protein: CASSTTDSGRADEQYF. The DNA of the CDR3 is TGTGCCAGCAGCACCACTGATAGCGGGAGGGCCGACGAGCAGTACTTC.

This rearrangement joins TRBV24-1 to TRBJ2-1, with 9 nucleotides matching TRBD1. The germline gives CDR1 KGHDR, CDR2 SFDVKD. The CDR3 runs 17 residues. After removal of 3 bases from V and 6 bases from J, the junction contained 11 bases not matched to a gene. The CDR3 nucleotides read TGTGCCACCAGTGATAGTTGGGACAGGGCTGGGTCCAATGAGCAGTTCTTC. Its translation: CATSDSWDRAGSNEQFF.

The rearrangement joins TRBV7-8 to TRBJ2-1; 9 bases are shared with TRBD2. Per germline, CDR1 SGHVS and CDR2 FQNEAQ. The trim removed 0 bases at V and 5 bases at J, leaving 8 bases unmatched. This CDR3 has 17 amino acids. CDR3 nucleotides: TGTGCCAGCAGCTTAGCACGGCGGGAGGGCAGTAACAATGAGCAGTTCTTC. Encoded protein: CASSLARREGSNNEQFF.

This clone has a single count. The DNA for the CDR3 is TGTGCCAGCAGCCCCAGTTGGGGGGTTGGGACCGGGGAGCTGTTTTTT. Its protein product is CASSPSWGVGTGELFF. V is TRBV11-2 and J is TRBJ2-2; a weak D match, TRBD2 (6 bases). The CDR3 totals 16 residues. V was shortened by 5 bases and J by 5 bases, with 18 bases between the two germline ends. Germline V gene data show CDR1 as SGHAT and CDR2 as FQNNGV.

In this sample, this clone turned up once. The rearrangement links TRBV18 to TRBJ2-3; TRBD2 aligns across 7 bases. V dropped 3 bases and J dropped 2; count of bases not matched to a gene: 8. The CDR3 has 16 amino acids. Germline V gene sequence: CDR1 KGHSH, CDR2 LQKENI. The CDR3 DNA reads as TGTGCCAGCTCACCCAGGTCTAGCGGTGCCACAGATACGCAGTATTTT. Its translation is CASSPRSSGATDTQYF.

The chain has TRBV10-3 and TRBJ2-1; 9 nucleotides align to TRBD2. CDR3 size: 16 residues. Losses at the gene ends were 2 bases for V and 2 bases for J; bases not matched to a gene: 4. In germline, CDR1 is ENHRY, CDR2 SYGVKD. This CDR3 reads CAISERLAGTYNEQFF. CDR3 DNA: TGTGCCATCAGTGAGAGGCTAGCGGGGACCTACAATGAGCAGTTCTTC.

This clone was seen only a few times. CDR3 nucleotide sequence: TGTGCCAGCAGAGGGGAAAAGGGTTGGTACGAGCAGTACTTC. Its protein is CASRGEKGWYEQYF. The rearrangement joins TRBV6-5 to TRBJ2-7, with D possibly being TRBD1 (5 bases). Trimming cost V 6 bases and J 4 bases, with 16 bases left between them. CDR1 MNHEY and CDR2 SVGAGI come from the germline V gene. CDR3 size: 14 residues.

The J gene is TRBJ2-5, the V gene TRBV5-1, with a tentative D call TRBD2 (5 bases). Deletions cut 0 bases from V and 4 bases from J, with 10 bases between. The CDR3 is 14 amino acids. The germline CDR1 and CDR2 sequences are SGHRS and YFSETQ. For the CDR3, the DNA is TGCGCCAGCAGCTTGGATCGGGGTGGAGAGACCCAGTACTTC. Encoded protein: CASSLDRGGETQYF.

The rearrangement uses TRBV5-1 and TRBJ2-2; possible D gene TRBD1, 7 bases. The germline CDR1 and CDR2 sequences are SGHRS and YFSETQ. Trimming took off 0 bases at V and 7 bases at J, with 13 bases between the two ends. CDR3 length: 15 amino acids. The CDR3 region has the DNA TGCGCCAGCAGCTTGGAGTCAGGGGGGATCGGGGAGCTGTTTTTT. Its translation: CASSLESGGIGELFF.

The genes are TRBV2 and TRBJ2-5; 10 bases are a match to TRBD2. CDR1 is SNHLY and CDR2 is FYNNEI in the germline V gene. V was clipped by 5 bases and J by 1 base; unmatched bases: 7. This CDR3 is 16 amino acids long. For the CDR3, the DNA is TGTGCCAGCAGTAAACCGGGACTAGCGTTCCAAGAGACCCAGTACTTC. Translating it yields CASSKPGLAFQETQYF.

V and J are TRBV4-3 and TRBJ2-2, with 12 bases identical to TRBD2. Germline trimming cut 5 bases from V and 4 bases from J; bases unmatched to any gene: 5. Germline CDR1 reads LGHNA; CDR2 reads YSLEER. The CDR3 is made up of 16 amino acids. CDR3 protein: CASSSGLAGLTGELFF. The DNA for the CDR3 is TGCGCCAGCAGCTCGGGACTAGCGGGCCTCACCGGGGAGCTGTTTTTT.

The chain joins TRBV12-3 or TRBV12-4 to TRBJ1-2, with TRBD1 identical over 7 bases. J gave up 4 bases and V 6 bases, and 5 bases lay outside the gene matches. The CDR3 sequence is 13 residues long. The CDR3 loop is CASSKTGIYGYTF. The CDR3, as DNA: TGTGCCAGCAGCAAGACAGGGATCTATGGCTACACCTTC.

This clone has only one observation. The chain is built from TRBV19 and TRBJ2-3; tentative D call: TRBD1 (6 bases). Germline V gene data show CDR1 as LNHDA and CDR2 as SQIVND (reference sequence). Trimming pared 3 bases from V and 0 bases from J, leaving 10 bases between. The CDR3 runs 15 residues. CDR3 protein: CASSIARGSTDTQYF. Written as DNA, the CDR3 is TGTGCCAGTAGTATTGCCAGGGGAAGCACAGATACGCAGTATTTT.

This clone showed up just once. The chain recombines TRBV7-2 with TRBJ1-4, with a tentative D call TRBD1 (6 bases). Germline V gives CDR1 SGHTA, CDR2 FQGNSA. Between the trimmed V and J ends, which lost 2 bases and 3 bases, there was a span of 10 bases. The CDR3 runs 15 residues. The CDR3 DNA reads as TGTGCCAGCAGCTTAACAGGGCCGGCTAATGAAAAACTGTTTTTT. Protein: CASSLTGPANEKLFF. Full variable domain (rest looked up from reference TRBV7-2 and TRBJ1-4): GAGVSQSPSNKVTEKGKDVELRCDPISGHTALYWYRQSLGQGLEFLIYFQGNSAPDKSGLPSDRFSAERTGGSVSTLTIQRTQQEDSAVYLCASSLTGPANEKLFFGSGTQLSVL.

The chain has TRBV12-3 or TRBV12-4 and TRBJ2-7, with D maybe TRBD2 (6 bases). The CDR3 has 13 amino acids. Trimming removed 3 bases at V and 7 bases at J, with 13 bases between. The CDR3 region is CASSLVRAGEQYF. CDR3 DNA: TGTGCCAGCAGTTTGGTCAGGGCGGGGGAGCAGTACTTC.

This chain uses TRBV28 with TRBJ1-2; 7 nucleotides match TRBD1. V was clipped by 3 bases and J by 0 bases; unmatched bases: 4. The CDR3 sequence is 15 residues long. Germline CDR1 is MDHEN and CDR2 is SYDVKM. As DNA, the CDR3 is TGTGCCAGCAGTTTCCCCAGGGGGGCTAACTATGGCTACACCTTC. Protein sequence: CASSFPRGANYGYTF.

The sample holds one count of this clone. The chain joins TRBV6-5 to TRBJ1-5; D is possibly TRBD1 (6 bases). The length of the CDR3 is 14 residues. Germline V gene sequence: CDR1 MNHEY, CDR2 SVGAGI. V was shortened by 8 bases and J by 4 bases, with 15 bases between the two germline ends. CDR3 DNA sequence: TGTGCCAGCGGCGTCTGGGGGCGGAATCAGCCCCAGCATTTT. Residues: CASGVWGRNQPQHF.

The chain links TRBV23-1 to TRBJ1-4; 8 bases fit TRBD1. TRBV23-1 has ORF status, its function being uncertain. This CDR3 region has 17 residues. V lost 2 bases to trimming and J lost 0 bases; unmatched junction nucleotides: 5. CDR3 amino acids: CASSQGQGTTTNEKLFF. DNA for the CDR3: TGCGCCAGCAGTCAAGGACAGGGAACTACAACTAATGAAAAACTGTTTTTT.

V usage is TRBV7-2 and J usage is TRBJ2-3; 8 nucleotides line up with TRBD1. The CDR3 is made up of 14 amino acids. V lost 4 bases and J lost 5; bases outside the gene matches: 5. Germline CDR1 is SGHTA and CDR2 is FQGNSA. CDR3 loop: CASSYGQGGDTQYF. The DNA of the CDR3 is TGTGCCAGCAGCTACGGACAGGGAGGAGATACGCAGTATTTT. The full variable domain, rest sourced from reference TRBV7-2 and TRBJ2-3, is GAGVSQSPSNKVTEKGKDVELRCDPISGHTALYWYRQSLGQGLEFLIYFQGNSAPDKSGLPSDRFSAERTGGSVSTLTIQRTQQEDSAVYLCASSYGQGGDTQYFGPGTRLTVL.

The chain uses TRBV4-1 and TRBJ1-5, with a weak D call TRBD1 (6 bases). The CDR3 loop spans 17 amino acids. Germline V gene data show CDR1 as MGHRA and CDR2 as YSYEKL. Between the trimmed V and J ends, which lost 1 base and 3 bases, there was a span of 16 bases. This chain's CDR3 is CASSQGIQGAINQPQHF. The CDR3 DNA reads TGCGCCAGCAGCCAAGGGATACAGGGAGCTATCAATCAGCCCCAGCATTTT.

The chain joins TRBV10-3 to TRBJ1-2, with a possible D match to TRBD1 (5 bases). In germline, CDR1 is ENHRY, CDR2 SYGVKD. V shed 6 bases and J shed 3 bases, with 14 bases lying between them. The CDR3 length is 14 residues. CDR3: CAIRSGTGDYGYTF. The CDR3 coding sequence is TGTGCCATCAGATCAGGGACTGGGGACTATGGCTACACCTTC.

This chain connects TRBV30 to TRBJ1-2; no firm D call. V lost 2 bases and J lost 4, with 11 bases in between. The CDR3 covers 13 residues. Germline CDR1 is GTSNPN and CDR2 is SVGIG (reference sequence). The CDR3 DNA follows: TGTGCCTGGAGTCTGGGCAGAATCTATGGCTACACCTTC. This translates into CAWSLGRIYGYTF.

The V and J genes are TRBV9 and TRBJ1-1, with 7 bases matching TRBD1. CDR1 SGDLS and CDR2 YYNGEE come from the germline V gene. CDR3 length: 18 amino acids. Losses at the gene ends were 0 bases for V and 0 bases for J; bases not matched to a gene: 11. For the CDR3, the DNA is TGTGCCAGCAGCGTAGGACTCCGGGACAGCCCTATGAACACTGAAGCTTTCTTT. It encodes CASSVGLRDSPMNTEAFF.